This T cell receptor beta chain emerged from a study of cytomegalovirus exposure and HLA in healthy donors (dated by TCRdb to 2015 to 2018). In the study overall: An earlier analysis of approximately 640 of the donors reported about 290 Gb of sequence data and 100 million to 130 million unique TCR beta sequences from 150 million to 200 million T cells. Among some 400 genotyped donors of the cohort, an average of approximately 250,000 unique TCR beta nucleotide sequences were sequenced per donor, roughly 20% of them non-productive. Along with the approximately 700-subject first cohort, a separate validation cohort of over 90 different subjects was used. Typing coverage differed by locus: A, B, C, DRB1 and DQB1 were typed in about 629-640 donors, DQA1 in roughly 510, DPA1 in over 600, and DPB1 in just under 480. Both class I and class II loci were covered by HLA typing, at four-digit resolution. An earlier analysis of 587 of the donors used high-throughput TCR beta sequencing to judge whether each TCR beta V gene segment behaved as functional or pseudogenic. In a later analysis, previously published TCR beta repertoires from about 670 donors were re-analyzed and high-resolution HLA genotyping was added so that TCR occurrence patterns could be studied. A handful of DR-DQ haplotypes were handled as single units for association and clustering because linkage in the cohort was strong. To predict cytomegalovirus infection status, the study combined high-throughput TCR immunosequencing, statistical association of individual TCRs with disease status, and machine learning. The study aimed to test whether signatures of past pathogen exposure could be identified by cataloging public T cell receptors. Rather than drawing on any new phenotypic data, the later analysis identified candidate immune exposures from TCR beta sequences and the way those sequences occurred across donors. The genetic ancestry cluster associated with self-reported Caucasian donors included over 80% of the roughly 400 genotyped donors. A later genetic analysis took genome-wide SNP genotypes for about three fifths of the 666 donors and used that subset as a discovery cohort. The study profiled the T cell repertoires of 500 to 800 subjects by immunosequencing and related them to cytomegalovirus serostatus. Every repertoire in the discovery cohort had been generated on one and the same sequencing platform. Roughly 300 gigabases of sequencing data and approximately 85 million unique TCR sequences were included in an early release covering roughly 600 HLA-typed donors. Donor age, sex, ethnicity and CMV serostatus were compiled alongside the repertoire data.

Taken from cysteine to phenylalanine, the CDR3 has 14 residues. This entry keeps only the CDR3 DNA: 42 bases, framed from base 1. As encoded in the germline V gene, CDR1 is SNHLY while CDR2 is FYNNEI. What the research found in general, with its limitations: When HLA alleles, especially DR and DQ, strongly co-occurred, TCR associations were difficult to assign to individual alleles. V-gene and J-gene trimming of TCR beta chains was associated with a missense DCLRE1C variant in a later genetic analysis, and the association was replicated in an independent cohort. In this cohort, only TCR beta chains were sequenced, and detectable features were limited by the absence of alpha or paired-chain data. In a later genetic analysis, fewer N-insertions in productive TCRs were reported among donors in an Asian-associated ancestry cluster than the approximately 710-donor mean. A group of highly shared sequence variants was considered likely to be a technical artifact of the sequencing pipeline. Immune exposure information for the cohort was limited to CMV serostatus. The authors suggested that the approach could potentially be generalized to other disease states and immunological phenotypes. Presence/absence analyses assumed roughly uniform sequencing depth across donors, an assumption that may not hold. The classifier was reported to diagnose cytomegalovirus status with high specificity and sensitivity in both the original and validation cohorts. In vitro tests confirmed that a few of the cytomegalovirus-associated TCR beta chains recognize cytomegalovirus antigens. A total of 164 TCR beta chains were listed by the study as associated with cytomegalovirus. In an earlier analysis of more than 450 of the donors, most TCR beta V segments were observed in productive rearrangements about 87% or about 30% of the time, broadly matching IMGT annotations. According to a later analysis, parvovirus B19, influenza, CMV and Epstein-Barr virus appeared linked to several top co-occurrence clusters. Linkage disequilibrium might explain the correlated functional status among segregating V segments, but an unknown experimental factor could not be excluded. In a later analysis, HLA-associated TCR beta chains were found to be more clonally expanded and to have lower generation probabilities than equally common non-associated chains. Because HLA typing was unavailable for some donors at each locus, only the typed subset was used in association tests. In a later analysis, most CMV-associated TCR beta chains were found to appear HLA-restricted, with HLA associations seemingly driven largely by CMV exposure. A later analysis found that TCR association rates varied across HLA loci, with DRB1 alleles showing the most associated TCRs and HLA-C alleles the fewest. Specific HLA alleles were associated with 16,951 TCR beta sequences at a false discovery rate of 0.05 in a later analysis. Most TCR sequences were observed very rarely across donors, whereas some public TCRs were present in many individuals. A further reported finding was that TCR beta sequences accurately predicted the HLA-A and HLA-B alleles for most subjects in the first cohort. The earlier analysis of about 600 of the donors excluded over 15 rarely observed V segments, including chromosome 9 orphons, because counts were too low. Because the 87-base-pair reads could not distinguish some IMGT-functional V segments, including TRBV6-2 and TRBV6-3, those segments were excluded.

The cohort consisted of hundreds of healthy bone marrow donors. At the time of sampling, every cohort member was nominally healthy, though immune exposures that went unrecorded were likely present. The donor tested CMV seropositive, placing the donor among the 289 seropositive members of the cohort. Each donor provided a peripheral blood sample, and peripheral blood mononuclear cells were used for TCR beta sequencing. The Qiagen DNeasy Blood Extraction Kit was used to extract genomic DNA from the blood cell samples. In its sample, this clone was seen a few times. Its antigen is still unknown. An end of the junction differs from the germline gene, which may be a read error. Other DNA sequences in this specimen translate into the identical CDR3. Library preparation used the immunoSEQ multiplex PCR assay. For the multiplex PCR, a mixture combining 60 forward primers for TCR Vbeta segments and 13 reverse primers for TCR Jbeta segments was used. The CDR3 region of rearranged TCR beta genes was amplified from genomic DNA by a multiplex PCR assay. The Illumina HiSeq System was used to sequence the amplified TCR beta libraries as 87-base-pair reads. For the original study's pipeline: In a later analysis, some 80 million unique TCR beta chains were counted across the approximately 640 repertoires, and approximately 11 million of these chains were shared by at least two donors. A nearest-neighbor algorithm error-corrected the raw reads and collapsed the reads into unique sequences, merging closely related sequences to remove PCR and sequencing errors. Alignment of CDR3 sequences to IMGT reference sequences was used to assign V, D and J gene segments. For a sequence to be retained, a match of at least six nucleotides was required to both a V gene segment and a J gene segment. A rearrangement counted as productive if the CDR3 had no stop codons and remained in frame with V and J, and every other rearrangement counted as non-productive. Following IMGT convention, CDR3 was defined as the stretch from the second conserved V-encoded cysteine to the conserved J-encoded phenylalanine. The earlier analysis of about 590 of the donors excluded sequences that lacked an unambiguous match to a single V gene segment. In an earlier analysis of almost 600 of the donors, a V segment was called functional when productive rearrangements were above 56.7%, and segregating when the standard deviation between donors exceeded 5%. A statistical classification framework was built for diagnosing cytomegalovirus status from the catalog of TCR beta chain sequences. A later analysis assigned V and J genes by comparing TCR nucleotide sequences with IMGT/GENE-DB human TR gene sequences. Using the TCRdist pipeline, a later analysis assigned CDR3 sequences along with most-parsimonious VDJ recombination scenarios. In a later analysis, each TCR beta chain was defined by its CDR3 amino acid sequence together with its V-gene family, and reads lacking a unique V-gene family were excluded. To address suspected cross-contamination and a sequencing artifact, a later analysis removed 550 to 750 highly shared, low-generation-probability nucleotide sequences. For each public chain, a later analysis derived a clonal expansion index from normalized ranks of inferred template counts within each repertoire. A later analysis computed generation probabilities with a VDJ recombination model fitted to out-of-frame rearrangements, and checked the results against IGoR. Hypergeometric tests were used in a later analysis to score TCR-TCR, TCR-HLA and TCR-CMV co-occurrence, with a repertoire-size bias correction applied to the TCR pairs. False discovery rates were estimated in a later analysis by permuting HLA or CMV assignments 20 times. In a later analysis, co-occurring TCRs were grouped using DBSCAN, and TCRdist sequence similarity was added for clustering within HLA-allele-positive subsets. Co-occurrence clustering excluded repertoires with fewer than 30,000 or more than 120,000 public chains, plus five with anomalous nucleotide sharing. TCRdb holds this immuneACCESS table with in-frame rearrangements only. Some clones are missing; in checked studies, unresolved V genes explain under half, and the rest has no known cause. V, J and clone size were drawn from that table, and D and trimming were deduced from the DNA. This sample lists some 180,000 clones; about 10% were detected once. Roughly 1.4% of the sample goes to the ten largest clones.

The sequence was obtained from a young woman in good health and CMV-seropositive. The rearrangement joined TRBV2 to TRBJ2-5; the junction holds 8 bases that match TRBD2. Sequenced input: PBMCs. CDR3 protein: CASSDGRAQETQYF. The base sequence is TGTGCCAGCAGTGACGGGAGGGCCCAAGAAACCCAGTACTTC.